This T cell receptor beta chain is from a study of T cell responses to AZD1222 COVID-19 vaccine (dated by TCRdb to about 2021). Some background on the complete study: AZD1222 recipients whose second dose came at about 4 weeks and those whose second dose came at about 12 weeks were combined into one group, since spike-specific TCR depth and breadth did not differ between the two schedules. TCR sequencing covered roughly 230 trial participants: 200 to 220 given two doses of AZD1222 and 26 given two doses of MenACWY control vaccine. Enrollment into the trials was organized by age into subgroups of 18-55, 56-69 and 70-plus years, and those subgroups contained roughly 140, 27 and 60 TCR-sequenced participants, respectively. Overall study outcomes, separate from this receptor: The vaccine-associated CD4 TCRs covered the entire spike protein, and the dominant responses fell in regions 160-218 and 743-854. A significant rise in spike-specific TCR breadth and depth was observed after two AZD1222 doses relative to day 0 and relative to MenACWY recipients. Reportedly, almost half of the unique spike-specific TCRs recognized epitopes lying outside the regions that are mutated in the B.1.351 and B.1.1.7 variants. Participants were mostly white British and included more females than males, and it was suggested by the authors that clonal diversity may have been underestimated. The 56-69-year group was small, and its depth increase did not reach significance, likely because of low power. Because no samples from the day 14 peak response were available, repertoires could be characterized only after the peak T cell response. Conclusions about previously exposed vaccinees are limited because only five to seven AZD1222 recipients were SARS-CoV-2 seropositive at baseline.

According to the study, the label for this sample's time point signals: baseline before first vaccination. Samples from vaccinated people were obtained from the UK trials COV001 and COV002, which included a single-blind randomized controlled phase 2/3 trial of AZD1222 (ChAdOx1 nCoV-19) in healthy adults. For TCRbeta chain sequencing, PBMC samples were collected from trial participants at day 0 and at day 28 after the second dose. The CDR3 regions of human TCRbeta chains were subjected to immunosequencing. The source study handled its data this way. TCRs in the repertoires were compared against a reference library of SARS-CoV-2-specific TCRs that had been generated with the MIRA antigen-specificity platform. Breadth meant the fraction of unique TCRs that were SARS-CoV-2-associated, whereas depth meant the fraction of total T cells that were SARS-CoV-2-associated. Using the MIRA data, each spike-specific TCR was assigned both to the spike region to which the TCR was reactive and to a CD4 or CD8 class. Log10-transformed breadth and depth values were compared by one-way ANOVA with Sidak's multiple comparisons tests. TCRdb retrieved this table from immuneACCESS and kept in-frame rearrangements only. Not all clones are present; in checked studies, unresolved V genes account for under half, and no reason is known for the remainder. The D gene and trimming were derived from the DNA, and the V and J assignments and clone size from that table. This sample has about 120,000 clones in its table, and about 89% of those were observed once. The biggest ten clones account for around 30% of the sample.

In the case of this clone: The antigen this receptor binds is unknown. No much larger clonotype is one base removed from it; base qualities were not supplied.

The sample here was peripheral blood, taken on day 0 of AZD1222 vaccination. The receptor was isolated from an adult in good health.

The CDR3 region: CASRTEGTQYF. In nucleotide form, the sequence is TGTGCCAGCAGGACCGAAGGGACCCAGTACTTC. The rearrangement combines TRBV6-5 with TRBJ2-5; the D gene cannot be resolved reliably. CDR3 length: 11 amino acids, cysteine to phenylalanine. Solely the CDR3 DNA is kept, with 33 bases framed from the first base. CDR1 MNHEY and CDR2 SVGAGI are derived from the germline V gene. Relative to germline, V is 6 bases shorter and J is 7 bases shorter, with 9 bases between their ends.